The clone carrying this T cell receptor (beta chain) turned up a few times. These data come from a study of blood T cell repertoires in COVID-19. Study at large: Acute and convalescent COVID-19 samples came from the United States, Italy and Spain. PBMCs, B-cell-depleted T cells, or T cells provided the cDNA or gDNA that made up the material.

Trimming took 5 bases from V and 4 from J, leaving 14 bases between them. Germline V lookup: CDR1 SEHNR, CDR2 FQNEAQ (reference sequence). The CDR3 is 14 residues long. Study processing details: Reference gene primer amplification gave estimated nucleated cell counts. Clones were sequenced by immunoSEQ multiplex PCR, and TCRdb holds only the in-frame ones, with some missing. Clonal size and the V and J genes are those of that table, whereas D and trimming came from the DNA. This table has 200,000 to 250,000 clones, 82% appearing once. The TCR was taken from a woman aged 65 to 85 with acute or convalescent COVID-19. V gene TRBV7-9 combines with J gene TRBJ1-2, with no clear D. Sequenced material: peripheral blood. CDR3 amino acids: CASSPGLDFYGYTF. CDR3 sequence (DNA): TGTGCCAGCAGCCCAGGTTTGGACTTCTATGGCTACACCTTC.